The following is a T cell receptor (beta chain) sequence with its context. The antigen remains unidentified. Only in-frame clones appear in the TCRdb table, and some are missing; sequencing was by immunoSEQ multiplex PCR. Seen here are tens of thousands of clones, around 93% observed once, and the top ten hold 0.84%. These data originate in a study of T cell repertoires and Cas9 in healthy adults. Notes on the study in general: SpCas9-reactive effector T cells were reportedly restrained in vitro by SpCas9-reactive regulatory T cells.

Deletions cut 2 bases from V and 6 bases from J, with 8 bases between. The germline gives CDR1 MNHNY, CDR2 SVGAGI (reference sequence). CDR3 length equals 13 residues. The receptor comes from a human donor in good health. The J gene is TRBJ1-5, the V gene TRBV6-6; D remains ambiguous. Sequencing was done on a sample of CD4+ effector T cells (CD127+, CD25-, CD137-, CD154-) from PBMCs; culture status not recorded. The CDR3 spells CASSYQEAQPQHF. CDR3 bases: TGTGCCAGCAGTTACCAGGAAGCTCAGCCCCAGCATTTT.